This record looks at one T cell receptor beta chain sequence and its context. Terminally differentiated effector memory CD45RA+ cells were left out of the naive CD8 fraction, which was CD45RO-negative and positively selected for CCR7. Trimming cost V 0 bases and J 0 bases, with 14 bases left between them. Germline V lookup: CDR1 SQVTM, CDR2 ANQGSEA. The CDR3 spans 16 residues. Every subset had its genomic DNA shared out evenly among several immunoSEQ plates. Sequencing used immunoSEQ multiplex PCR; TCRdb keeps in-frame clones, though not all of them. The sample records roughly 550,000 clones, about 95% being singletons. The data belong to a study of shared clonotypes between healthy human individuals.

This clonotype originated in a woman under 40 in good health. This chain connects TRBV29-1 to TRBJ1-2; D uncertain. Specimen: naive CD8+ T cells sorted from blood. CDR3 coding DNA: TGCAGCGTTGAAGAGGAGGTGGGCCCACCTAACTATGGCTACACCTTC. Amino acids: CSVEEEVGPPNYGYTF.